The T cell receptor (beta chain) described here comes from a study of persistence of HIV-infected CD4 T cells. About the research overall: Suppressive ART had lasted a median of about 8 years.

This CDR3 contains 13 residues. With 0 bases removed from V and 5 bases from J, the gap between germline ends came to 7 bases. The V gene's germline CDR1 is MNHEY and CDR2 SVGAGI. Cells were stimulated with overlapping HIV-1 Gag 15-mer peptides. CD4+ T cells upregulating both CD40 ligand and CD69 were sorted as responding cells. Donors had CD4+ T cell counts above 400 cells/uL and were CMV-seropositive. Anti-CD28/CD49d costimulation, CD40-blocking antibody and enfuvirtide were given to CD8-depleted PBMCs for under 20 hours. This was the immunoSEQ version 4 assay in survey mode. Using immunoSEQ multiplex PCR, the repertoire was profiled, and TCRdb retains in-frame clones only, with some absent. The sample holds over 10,000 clones, about three fifths seen once. With respect to this clone: The antigen remains undetermined.

This receptor was obtained from an adult man with HIV who was CMV-seropositive. The material was CD4+ T cells sorted from PBMCs after roughly 17-hour stimulation, obtained from a patient who received antiretroviral therapy. This sequence joins TRBV6-5 and TRBJ1-1; D is ambiguous. The CDR3 DNA sequence: TGTGCCAGCAGTTACTCGTACGGAACTGAAGCTTTCTTT. This translates into CASSYSYGTEAFF.